A selection of T cell receptor beta chains follows, all from one sample in a study of OX40 agonist ivuxolimab in advanced cancers. Clones were read by immunoSEQ multiplex PCR, and TCRdb kept only the in-frame ones, dropping some. The sample yields tens of thousands of clones, 85% seen once. The sample consisted of CD4+ or CD8+ T cells sorted from blood, taken in a trial of the OX40 agonist ivuxolimab. The receptors come from an adult with an advanced solid tumor such as melanoma, head and neck, liver or kidney cancer. Each CDR3 is given with its conserved first and last residue. Fields, in order: J gene, D gene, V gene, clone size, CDR3 DNA, CDR3 protein. The D gene is left open where the match is weak. Clone size is not always given. Where it is, it says once, few, many or a class for expanded clones.

j_call: TRBJ2-7
d_call: .
v_call: TRBV11-3
clone_size: .
cdr3_nt: TGTGCCAGCAGCTTTAACAGGCCGGGCGAGCAGTACTTC
cdr3_aa: CASSFNRPGEQYF

j_call: TRBJ2-1
d_call: .
v_call: TRBV30
clone_size: few
cdr3_nt: TGTGCCATCGATCTGAGGTTCTTC
cdr3_aa: CAIDLRFF

j_call: TRBJ2-7
d_call: .
v_call: TRBV10-3
clone_size: .
cdr3_nt: TGTGCCATCAGTGAGGGACACGCTAGCTCCTACGAGCAGTACTTC
cdr3_aa: CAISEGHASSYEQYF

j_call: TRBJ2-1
d_call: TRBD2
v_call: TRBV27
clone_size: .
cdr3_nt: TGTGCCAGCAGTTTTGGGGCCGGGAGGGCTGTGGATCCCTACAATGAGCAGTTCTTC
cdr3_aa: CASSFGAGRAVDPYNEQFF

j_call: TRBJ1-1
d_call: .
v_call: TRBV30
clone_size: .
cdr3_nt: TGTGCCTGGAGGGCAGCCATGAACACTGAAGCTTTCTTT
cdr3_aa: CAWRAAMNTEAFF

j_call: TRBJ1-6
d_call: .
v_call: TRBV6-5
clone_size: .
cdr3_nt: TGTGCCAGCAGTCAAGACAAAGCAGCACCCCTCCACTTT
cdr3_aa: CASSQDKAAPLHF

j_call: TRBJ2-3
d_call: TRBD2
v_call: TRBV7-2
clone_size: .
cdr3_nt: TGTGCCAGCAGCTTAGGGCTAGCGGCAGATACGCAGTATTTT
cdr3_aa: CASSLGLAADTQYF

j_call: TRBJ2-1
d_call: TRBD2
v_call: TRBV2
clone_size: .
cdr3_nt: TGTGCCAGCAGGACTAGCGGGGGAGTGTACAATGAGCAGTTCTTC
cdr3_aa: CASRTSGGVYNEQFF

j_call: TRBJ2-5
d_call: TRBD2
v_call: TRBV5-1
clone_size: .
cdr3_nt: TGCGCCAGCAGCCGGACTAGCGGGTTAGAGACCCAGTACTTC
cdr3_aa: CASSRTSGLETQYF

j_call: TRBJ1-4
d_call: .
v_call: TRBV5-1
clone_size: .
cdr3_nt: TGCGCCAGCAGCTTGGAGGGGGGTCGGGAAAAACTGTTTTTT
cdr3_aa: CASSLEGGREKLFF

j_call: TRBJ2-5
d_call: TRBD1
v_call: TRBV11-1
clone_size: .
cdr3_nt: TGTGCCAGCAGCTCGAGGGGACAGAAGCAAGAGACCCAGTACTTC
cdr3_aa: CASSSRGQKQETQYF

j_call: TRBJ1-2
d_call: .
v_call: TRBV19
clone_size: .
cdr3_nt: TGTGCCAGTAGTAAACCCCTCAGGGTAGAGTATGGCTACACCTTC
cdr3_aa: CASSKPLRVEYGYTF

j_call: TRBJ2-3
d_call: TRBD1
v_call: TRBV10-3
clone_size: once
cdr3_nt: TGTGCCACCATGGGACAGGCAACAACGAATTTT
cdr3_aa: CATMGQATTNF

j_call: TRBJ1-3
d_call: .
v_call: TRBV11-2
clone_size: .
cdr3_nt: TGTGCCAGCAGCCCCCAGGAGGGGACCTCTGGAAACACCATATATTTT
cdr3_aa: CASSPQEGTSGNTIYF

j_call: TRBJ2-3
d_call: .
v_call: TRBV10-2
clone_size: .
cdr3_nt: TGCGCCAGCGGAGGATATTACACAGATACGCAGTATTTT
cdr3_aa: CASGGYYTDTQYF

j_call: TRBJ1-1
d_call: .
v_call: TRBV5-4
clone_size: .
cdr3_nt: TGTGCCAGCAGCCCTACGGAGGGGAGGTCGGTTTTCTTT
cdr3_aa: CASSPTEGRSVFF

j_call: TRBJ2-3
d_call: .
v_call: TRBV18
clone_size: .
cdr3_nt: TGTGCCAGCTCCCCCTCCCAGACTAGGACCACAGATACGCAGTATTTT
cdr3_aa: CASSPSQTRTTDTQYF

j_call: TRBJ2-7
d_call: .
v_call: TRBV5-8
clone_size: .
cdr3_nt: TGTGCCAGCAGGTGGGGCGGGACAGTAACCTACGAGCAGTACTTC
cdr3_aa: CASRWGGTVTYEQYF

j_call: TRBJ2-3
d_call: TRBD2
v_call: TRBV5-1
clone_size: .
cdr3_nt: TGCGCCAGCAGCTTACCTAGCGGGGGCACAGATACGCAGTATTTT
cdr3_aa: CASSLPSGGTDTQYF

j_call: TRBJ1-2
d_call: TRBD1
v_call: TRBV5-4
clone_size: .
cdr3_nt: TGTGCCAGCAGCTCGGGAAGAGACAGGGGGGTCTCTAACTATGGCTACACCTTC
cdr3_aa: CASSSGRDRGVSNYGYTF

j_call: TRBJ2-3
d_call: .
v_call: TRBV5-5
clone_size: .
cdr3_nt: TGTGCCAGCAGCTTCAGGGACGACACAGATACGCAGTATTTT
cdr3_aa: CASSFRDDTDTQYF

j_call: TRBJ2-7
d_call: TRBD2
v_call: TRBV28
clone_size: once
cdr3_nt: TGTGCCAGCAGTCCTACTAGCGGGGAGACTTACGAGCAGTACTTC
cdr3_aa: CASSPTSGETYEQYF

j_call: TRBJ2-4
d_call: .
v_call: TRBV5-1
clone_size: .
cdr3_nt: TGCGCCAGCAGCTCACGACAGCCAGGGGTGGACATTCAGTACTTC
cdr3_aa: CASSSRQPGVDIQYF

j_call: TRBJ1-5
d_call: .
v_call: TRBV28
clone_size: .
cdr3_nt: TGTGCCAGCAGGTTTATCGCGGGGCCGGCGGGCAATCAGCCCCAGCATTTT
cdr3_aa: CASRFIAGPAGNQPQHF

j_call: TRBJ2-2
d_call: .
v_call: TRBV27
clone_size: .
cdr3_nt: TGTGCCAGCAGTTTAGTAGGGACCATGAACACCGGGGAGCTGTTTTTT
cdr3_aa: CASSLVGTMNTGELFF

j_call: TRBJ1-1
d_call: .
v_call: TRBV1
clone_size: .
cdr3_nt: TGCACCAGCAGCCAAGAAGAGGACACTGAAGCTTTCTTT
cdr3_aa: CTSSQEEDTEAFF

j_call: TRBJ2-3
d_call: TRBD1
v_call: TRBV6-1
clone_size: .
cdr3_nt: TGTGCCAGCAGTGAAAACAGGGGTACGCAGTATTTT
cdr3_aa: CASSENRGTQYF

j_call: TRBJ1-2
d_call: .
v_call: TRBV27
clone_size: .
cdr3_nt: TGTGCCAGCAGTCCAAGAGGTCAGGGCAACTATGGCTACACCTTC
cdr3_aa: CASSPRGQGNYGYTF

j_call: TRBJ1-1
d_call: .
v_call: TRBV7-9
clone_size: .
cdr3_nt: TGTGCCAGCAGCCCCGAGACTGAAGCTTTCTTT
cdr3_aa: CASSPETEAFF

j_call: TRBJ2-2
d_call: TRBD2
v_call: TRBV10-3
clone_size: .
cdr3_nt: TGTGCCTCCGGACTAGCGGGCACCGGGGAGCTGTTTTTT
cdr3_aa: CASGLAGTGELFF

j_call: TRBJ1-6
d_call: TRBD1
v_call: TRBV9
clone_size: .
cdr3_nt: TGTGCCAGCAGGGGGACAGGGCGTTCACCCCTCCACTTT
cdr3_aa: CASRGTGRSPLHF

j_call: TRBJ2-1
d_call: TRBD2
v_call: TRBV27
clone_size: .
cdr3_nt: TGTGCCAGCAGCCTGGGACTAGGCCTTCCCAATGAGCAGTTCTTC
cdr3_aa: CASSLGLGLPNEQFF

j_call: TRBJ1-1
d_call: .
v_call: TRBV19
clone_size: .
cdr3_nt: TGTGCCAGTAGGATACAGGCGTTGAACACTGAAGCTTTCTTT
cdr3_aa: CASRIQALNTEAFF

j_call: TRBJ1-1
d_call: TRBD1
v_call: TRBV28
clone_size: .
cdr3_nt: TGTGCCAGCAGTTATAGGGACAGGGGGCGGACGGGTCGAGCTTTCTTT
cdr3_aa: CASSYRDRGRTGRAFF

j_call: TRBJ2-1
d_call: .
v_call: TRBV28
clone_size: once
cdr3_nt: TGTGCCAGCAGTTTTCGGCACCGAGTTACCTTCAATGAGCAGTTCTTC
cdr3_aa: CASSFRHRVTFNEQFF

j_call: TRBJ1-3
d_call: .
v_call: TRBV6-1
clone_size: .
cdr3_nt: TGTGCCAGCAGTGAAGCAGCCCAGGCAGGGCACGGAAACACCATATATTTT
cdr3_aa: CASSEAAQAGHGNTIYF

j_call: TRBJ1-3
d_call: .
v_call: TRBV6-5
clone_size: .
cdr3_nt: TGTGCCAGCAGTTACCAACTGACAGGCGCAGGAAACACCATATATTTT
cdr3_aa: CASSYQLTGAGNTIYF

j_call: TRBJ2-1
d_call: TRBD2
v_call: TRBV5-1
clone_size: .
cdr3_nt: TGCGCCAGCAGCTTTAGCGGGGGGAGGAATGAGCAGTTCTTC
cdr3_aa: CASSFSGGRNEQFF

j_call: TRBJ1-2
d_call: .
v_call: TRBV2
clone_size: .
cdr3_nt: TGTGCCAGCAGTGAAGAAGGGCTTTATACCTATGGCTACACCTTC
cdr3_aa: CASSEEGLYTYGYTF

j_call: TRBJ1-1
d_call: TRBD1
v_call: TRBV6-4
clone_size: .
cdr3_nt: TGTGCCAGCAGTGACGAGGCGACAGGGGGCTTGGTTAACACTGAAGCTTTCTTT
cdr3_aa: CASSDEATGGLVNTEAFF

j_call: TRBJ2-3
d_call: .
v_call: TRBV10-3
clone_size: once
cdr3_nt: TGTGCCATCAGTGACAGCACAGATACGCAGTATTTT
cdr3_aa: CAISDSTDTQYF

j_call: TRBJ2-3
d_call: .
v_call: TRBV7-2
clone_size: .
cdr3_nt: TGTGCCAGCAGCTTTAGGGGAGGGGGGACAGATACGCAGTATTTT
cdr3_aa: CASSFRGGGTDTQYF

j_call: TRBJ1-2
d_call: .
v_call: TRBV6-4
clone_size: .
cdr3_nt: TGTGCCAGCAGTGACTGGAAAGCAGGGATGGGTTTTTATGGCTACACCTTC
cdr3_aa: CASSDWKAGMGFYGYTF

j_call: TRBJ1-2
d_call: .
v_call: TRBV5-5
clone_size: .
cdr3_nt: TGTGCCAGCAGCTTTCAGGAAGGGTATGGCTACACCTTC
cdr3_aa: CASSFQEGYGYTF

j_call: TRBJ1-1
d_call: .
v_call: TRBV25-1
clone_size: .
cdr3_nt: TGTGCCAGCACCGGTGGCTCTGAAGCTTTCTTT
cdr3_aa: CASTGGSEAFF

j_call: TRBJ1-1
d_call: .
v_call: TRBV28
clone_size: few
cdr3_nt: TGTGCCAGCAGTCTCATTGGGGGGAACACTGAAGCTTTCTTT
cdr3_aa: CASSLIGGNTEAFF

j_call: TRBJ1-1
d_call: .
v_call: TRBV2
clone_size: .
cdr3_nt: TGTGCCAGCAGTGAAGCCGGCAGGGGGAACACTGAAGCTTTCTTT
cdr3_aa: CASSEAGRGNTEAFF

j_call: TRBJ2-3
d_call: .
v_call: TRBV10-3
clone_size: once
cdr3_nt: TGTGCCATCAGTGACTTCGACCGGGACCGCACAGATACGCAGTATTTT
cdr3_aa: CAISDFDRDRTDTQYF

j_call: TRBJ2-7
d_call: TRBD1
v_call: TRBV6-5
clone_size: .
cdr3_nt: TGTGCCAGCAGGGACAGGGTTTCCTACGAGCAGTACTTC
cdr3_aa: CASRDRVSYEQYF

j_call: TRBJ1-1
d_call: .
v_call: TRBV5-6
clone_size: .
cdr3_nt: TGTGCCAGCAGCTTGGGTGCCGGGGAGACTGAAGCTTTCTTT
cdr3_aa: CASSLGAGETEAFF

j_call: TRBJ1-6
d_call: .
v_call: TRBV15
clone_size: .
cdr3_nt: TGTGCCACCTCCCGCGGGGGGTCGGATTCACCCCTCCACTTT
cdr3_aa: CATSRGGSDSPLHF

j_call: TRBJ2-1
d_call: TRBD2
v_call: TRBV7-9
clone_size: few
cdr3_nt: TGTGCCAGCAGCTTGTTAGCTAGCGGGATTGTCAATGAGCAGTTCTTC
cdr3_aa: CASSLLASGIVNEQFF

j_call: TRBJ2-7
d_call: .
v_call: TRBV6-5
clone_size: .
cdr3_nt: TGTGCCAGCAGTTCCCGTGGGGGCCGAACCTACGAGCAGTACTTC
cdr3_aa: CASSSRGGRTYEQYF

j_call: TRBJ2-5
d_call: .
v_call: TRBV7-2
clone_size: .
cdr3_nt: TGTGCCAGCAGCTTCAACAGGGGAGGAGAGACCCAGTACTTC
cdr3_aa: CASSFNRGGETQYF

j_call: TRBJ2-6
d_call: TRBD1
v_call: TRBV6-5
clone_size: few
cdr3_nt: TGTGCCAGCAGTCCTACAGGGGTAGGGGCCAACGTCCTGACTTTC
cdr3_aa: CASSPTGVGANVLTF

j_call: TRBJ1-5
d_call: TRBD1
v_call: TRBV18
clone_size: few
cdr3_nt: TGTGCCAGCTCAAACCGGGACAGGGAAACTCAGCCCCAGCATTTT
cdr3_aa: CASSNRDRETQPQHF

j_call: TRBJ2-1
d_call: .
v_call: TRBV2
clone_size: .
cdr3_nt: TGTGCCAGCAGTGAAGGTCCTTACAATGAGCAGTTCTTC
cdr3_aa: CASSEGPYNEQFF